This T cell receptor beta chain was captured by sequencing in a study of blood T cell repertoires in COVID-19. Study overall: COVID-19 samples from acute and convalescent phases originated in the United States, Italy and Spain.

V shed 2 bases and J shed 0 bases, with 8 bases lying between them. Germline CDR1 is KGHSH and CDR2 is LQKENI. CDR3 length equals 15 residues. In the source study's methods: Using reference gene primer amplification, nucleated cell counts were estimated. This table comes from immunoSEQ multiplex PCR, and its TCRdb copy is limited to in-frame clones, with some not included. That table furnishes V, J and clone size, whereas the DNA furnished D and trimming. The data contain about 200,000 clones, 80% to 85% of them seen just once; the ten biggest clones take up approximately 5.2%. This clonotype originated in a woman in her 70s with COVID-19, enrolled during active disease. Sequenced input: peripheral blood. This chain uses TRBV18 with TRBJ2-1; D is uncertain. DNA of the CDR3: TGTGCCAGCTCACCAGCCCAGAACTCCTACAATGAGCAGTTCTTC. Residues: CASSPAQNSYNEQFF.